This T cell receptor (beta chain) came from a study of blood T cell repertoires in COVID-19. Study in general: Sites in the United States, Italy and Spain provided acute and convalescent COVID-19 samples. Sample material is recorded as cDNA or gDNA derived from T cells, B-cell-depleted T cells, or PBMCs.

The CDR3 has 14 residues. The repertoire was sequenced with immunoSEQ multiplex PCR; TCRdb's copy has only in-frame clones and lacks some. Among roughly 68,000 clones listed, about 88% were seen once. The V and J genes are TRBV21-1 and TRBJ1-5; the table's D call, TRBD1, was not checked against the DNA. TRBV21-1 is annotated as a pseudogene. The TCR was taken from a human donor in a cohort sampled during active COVID-19. The sample was peripheral blood. CDR3 DNA sequence: TGTGCCAGCAGCTCTTGGGCTGGTTCTCGGCCCCAGCATTTT. Protein product: CASSSWAGSRPQHF.